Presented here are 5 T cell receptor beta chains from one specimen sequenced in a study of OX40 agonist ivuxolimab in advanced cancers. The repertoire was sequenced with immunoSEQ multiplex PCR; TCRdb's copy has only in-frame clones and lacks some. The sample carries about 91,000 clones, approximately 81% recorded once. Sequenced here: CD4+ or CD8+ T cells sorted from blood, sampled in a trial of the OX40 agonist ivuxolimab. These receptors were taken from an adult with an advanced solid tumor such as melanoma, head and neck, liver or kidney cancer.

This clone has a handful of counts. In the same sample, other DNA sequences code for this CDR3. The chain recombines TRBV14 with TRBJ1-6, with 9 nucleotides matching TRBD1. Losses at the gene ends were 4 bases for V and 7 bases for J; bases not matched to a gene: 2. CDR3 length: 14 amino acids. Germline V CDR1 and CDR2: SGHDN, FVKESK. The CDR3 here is CASSLDRGNSPLHF. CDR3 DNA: TGTGCCAGCAGCCTGGACAGGGGCAATTCACCCCTCCACTTT.

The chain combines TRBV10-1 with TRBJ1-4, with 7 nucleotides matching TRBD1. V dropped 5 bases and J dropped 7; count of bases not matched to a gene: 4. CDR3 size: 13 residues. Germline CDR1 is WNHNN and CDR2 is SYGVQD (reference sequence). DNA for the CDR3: TGCGCCAGCAGTAGGTCAGGGGGTGAAAAACTGTTTTTT. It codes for CASSRSGGEKLFF.

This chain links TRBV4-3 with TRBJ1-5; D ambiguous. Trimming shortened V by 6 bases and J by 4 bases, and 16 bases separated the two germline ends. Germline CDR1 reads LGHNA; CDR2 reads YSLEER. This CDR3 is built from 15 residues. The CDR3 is CASRRTVDGNQPQHF. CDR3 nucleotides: TGCGCCAGCAGGCGTACGGTGGACGGGAATCAGCCCCAGCATTTT.

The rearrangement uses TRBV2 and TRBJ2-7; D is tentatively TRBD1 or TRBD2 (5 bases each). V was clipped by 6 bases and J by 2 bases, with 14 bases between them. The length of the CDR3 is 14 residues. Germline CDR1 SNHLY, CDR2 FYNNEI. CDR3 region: CASSFGTGTYEQYF. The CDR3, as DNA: TGTGCCAGCAGCTTCGGGACGGGGACCTACGAGCAGTACTTC. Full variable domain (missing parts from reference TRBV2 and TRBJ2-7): EPEVTQTPSHQVTQMGQEVILRCVPISNHLYFYWYRQILGQKVEFLVSFYNNEISEKSEIFDDQFSVERPDGSNFTLKIRSTKLEDSAMYFCASSFGTGTYEQYFGPGTRLTVT.

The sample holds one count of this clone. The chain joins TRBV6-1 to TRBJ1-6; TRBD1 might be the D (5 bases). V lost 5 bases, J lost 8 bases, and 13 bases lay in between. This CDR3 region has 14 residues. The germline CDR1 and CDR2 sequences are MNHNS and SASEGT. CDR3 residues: CASSPREADSPLHF. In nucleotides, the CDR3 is TGTGCCAGCAGTCCCAGGGAAGCTGATTCACCCCTCCACTTT.